This T cell receptor beta chain was captured by sequencing in a study of shared clonotypes between healthy human individuals (dated by TCRdb to 2020 to 2022). For the wider study: Three men and two women, aged 18 to 49 years, made up the cohort. For each donor, CD4 naive and CD4 memory were each run on three plates, CD8 naive on two plates, and CD8 memory on one plate. Blood TCR repertoires of about 5 healthy adults were deeply sequenced to estimate repertoire size and the extent of clonotype sharing between individuals. Different laboratories and diverse techniques were used to prepare libraries and sequence TCR repertoires, to increase sequencing depth and limit assay-specific biases. Between about 0.9 and 8.9 billion PBMCs per donor were obtained by leukapheresis. Overall study results and their limits: Rarefaction of sorted-subset datasets indicated incomplete sequencing despite the large sequencing depth. When a handful of donors were compared, the shared fraction of clonotypes was about 5% for naive CD4, 3.5% for naive CD8, 2% to 2.5% for memory CD4, and 0.3% to 0.5% for memory CD8. Because the study included a small number of donors, the genetic and exposure-history diversity represented was limited. Larger estimated clonotype richness was generally found for naive subsets than for memory subsets. Sampling was restricted to blood, and TCR repertoires in tissues likely differ from the TCR repertoires found in blood. Pairwise subsampling indicated that sequencing depth was expected to affect the degree of clonotype sharing among donors. Compared with non-shared clonotypes, clonotypes shared by all four sorted-subset donors had higher generation probabilities.

Donors were healthy HIV-negative adults with no recently reported acute infections or vaccinations. Every donor was a Caucasian adult residing in Nashville, Tennessee, USA. CD4+ T cells were enriched by magnetic negative selection, after which naive cells were positively selected on CD45RA and the negative fraction was taken as the memory subset. Blood was obtained by leukapheresis, after which PBMCs were separated by Ficoll-Histopaque density gradient centrifugation and cryopreserved in liquid nitrogen vapor phase. Analytical flow cytometry was used to check the purity and quantity of each magnetically sorted T cell population. Genomic DNA was isolated from each sorted fraction and quantified by UV absorbance on a Nanodrop 2000c. As encoded in the germline V gene (reference sequence), CDR1 is LNHNV while CDR2 is YYDKDF. V and J are truncated by 0 bases and 6 bases respectively, leaving an intervening sequence of 9 bases. The CDR3 measures 14 amino acids from cysteine to phenylalanine. The sequence is cut down to CDR3 DNA, 42 bases in frame from base 1.

As for this clone: Its specific antigen is unknown. There are no base qualities to consult, and no much larger clone falls within one base.

Using the deep immunoSEQ assay, TCR CDR3 regions were amplified from genomic DNA by multiplex PCR. Extracted genomic DNA from each cell subset was distributed evenly across all wells of several immunoSEQ 96-well plates, and each plate was treated as a replicate. For sorted subsets, approximately 200 ng of genomic DNA, equivalent to roughly 30,000 T cell genomes, went into each replicate PCR. The purified libraries were quantified using a Qubit 3.0 fluorometer, sized with a Bioanalyzer 2100, and then quantified again using the KAPA Library Quantification kit. Every immunoSEQ 96-well plate was sequenced on a dedicated single-read 150-cycle Illumina NextSeq 550 flow cell. The original pipeline was this. Because the immunoSEQ output included only junctional sequences and no quality scores, the filtering could not be the same as the filtering used for full-length reads. Sequences were annotated with PyIR, a Python wrapper for IgBLAST v1.9, using IMGT germline references to assign V/J genes and CDR3. Any read was removed if the V/J assignment was weak (E-value above 1e-6), the CDR3 was missing, or the read contained stop codons, out-of-frame junctions, or ambiguous translated residues. A V3J clonotype was defined by an identical inferred V gene, J gene, and CDR3 amino acid sequence. Percentage overlap between repertoires was calculated by dividing the number of shared unique clonotypes by the size of the smaller repertoire. RTK rarefaction, the Chao1 estimator, and Recon v2.1 estimates of unobserved clonotypes were used to assess repertoire richness. Generation probabilities were computed with OLGA for all TCRbeta clonotypes obtained by the gDNA method from several donors. TCRdb's version of the immuneACCESS table is confined to in-frame rearrangements and falls short of the full clone set. An unresolved V gene accounts for under half of the shortfall where checked; the remainder is of unknown origin. Clone size and V and J calls were adopted from that table, with D and trimming inferred from the DNA. The sample table holds approximately 720,000 clones, of which about two thirds were seen once. The ten largest clonotypes hold 1.8% of the sample.

This receptor was taken from a woman aged 25 to 39 in good health. The V and J segments used are TRBV15 and TRBJ2-1; the D gene is not confidently resolved. Sequencing input: memory CD4+ T cells sorted from blood. The label giving this sample's cell subset or site can be read as: CD45RA-negative fraction. Here is the DNA: TGTGCCACCAGCAGAGAAATAGTACTCAATGAGCAGTTCTTC. Translated, this is CATSREIVLNEQFF.